This T cell receptor beta chain was captured in a study of Tregs in tolerant kidney transplant recipients. Study-level points and caveats: The most relevant donor-specific Treg TCRbeta repertoire apparently came from expansion with activated donor B cells. Some patients' samples used different primers over time, so nucleotide sequences weren't comparable.

TCRdb's copy holds only in-frame clones and misses some; the assay was immunoSEQ multiplex PCR. Among 110,000 or so clones, 90% were seen once, and the ten largest hold 0.34%. About this clone: What it binds is unknown.

The CDR3 sequence is 13 residues long. V was pared by 5 bases and J by 3 bases, with 4 bases of the junction left unmatched. Germline V CDR1 and CDR2: SQVTM, ANQGSEA. This rearrangement joins TRBV29-1 to TRBJ1-2; 9 positions match TRBD1. The sequence was obtained from a human donor who received a combined kidney and bone marrow transplant. The material sequenced was CD4+ T cells from blood, taken before the transplant. The CDR3: CSVPGQGYYGYTF. For the CDR3, the DNA is TGCAGCGTTCCGGGACAGGGATACTATGGCTACACCTTC. The full variable domain, in which reference TRBV29-1 and TRBJ1-2 provide the parts outside the CDR3, is SAVISQKPSRDICQRGTSLTIQCQVDSQVTMMFWYRQQPGQSLTLIATANQGSEATYESGFVIDKFPISRPNLTFSTLTVSNMSPEDSSIYLCSVPGQGYYGYTFGSGTRLTVV.